Presented here are 25 T cell receptor beta chains from one specimen sequenced in a study of cytomegalovirus exposure and HLA in healthy donors. PCR primers comprised 60 Vbeta and 13 Jbeta primers. This table comes from immunoSEQ multiplex PCR, and its TCRdb copy is limited to in-frame clones, with some not included. The sample records tens of thousands of clones, about four fifths being singletons. Material for sequencing was PBMCs. The receptors stem from a woman between 35 and 50 years old in good health and CMV-seronegative.

The rearrangement uses TRBV11-3 and TRBJ2-1; tentatively, D is TRBD2 (5 bases). Germline CDR1 SGHNT, CDR2 YENEEA. V lost 1 base, J lost 0 bases, and 7 bases lay in between. The length of the CDR3 is 15 residues. The CDR3 DNA is TGTGCCAGCAGCTTAGGGAGGAGCTCCTACAATGAGCAGTTCTTC. The encoded protein is CASSLGRSSYNEQFF. The whole variable domain, remainder taken from reference TRBV11-3 and TRBJ2-1, is EAGVVQSPRYKIIEKKQPVAFWCNPISGHNTLYWYLQNLGQGPELLIRYENEEAVDDSQLPKDRFSAERLKGVDSTLKIQPAELGDSAVYLCASSLGRSSYNEQFFGPGTRLTVL.

The genes are TRBV2 and TRBJ2-4, with D perhaps matching TRBD2 (6 bases). The CDR3 is made up of 12 amino acids. CDR1 SNHLY and CDR2 FYNNEI come from the germline V gene. Trimming removed 6 bases at V and 5 bases at J, with 8 bases between. CDR3 in amino acids: CASRTGENIQYF. The CDR3 DNA reads TGTGCCAGCAGAACGGGGGAAAACATTCAGTACTTC.

The chain uses TRBV7-2 and TRBJ1-3; D might be TRBD1 (6 bases). Germline V CDR1 and CDR2: SGHTA, FQGNSA. V shed 5 bases and J shed 0 bases, with 17 bases lying between them. This CDR3 comprises 17 residues. The CDR3 here is CASSRQSRTDSGNTIYF. As DNA, the CDR3 is TGTGCCAGCAGCCGCCAGAGTCGGACAGACTCTGGAAACACCATATATTTT.

V usage is TRBV27 and J usage is TRBJ2-1, with D possibly TRBD2 on 7 matching bases. The ends were cut back, 10 bases at V and 2 bases at J, with 21 bases in the middle. Germline V lookup: CDR1 MNHEY, CDR2 SMNVEV (reference sequence). The CDR3 extends over 16 amino acids. The CDR3 sequence is CATARGREVAYNEQFF. The DNA of the CDR3 is TGTGCCACCGCAAGGGGGAGGGAGGTAGCCTACAATGAGCAGTTCTTC.

The chain uses TRBV6-4 and TRBJ1-2; D uncertain. The V gene's germline CDR1 is MRHNA and CDR2 SNTAGT. V lost 2 bases to trimming and J lost 8 bases, with 9 bases between them. The CDR3 has 12 residues. The CDR3 nucleotides are TGTGCCAGCAGTGACAGCCGGTCCGGCTACACCTTC. This sequence encodes CASSDSRSGYTF.

CDR3 nucleotide sequence: TGTGCCAGCAGCTGGGACAGGGGGCCCTACGAGCAGTACTTC. Translation gives CASSWDRGPYEQYF. The J gene is TRBJ2-7, the V gene TRBV11-2; the match to TRBD1 covers 12 bases. The V and J ends lost 4 bases and 2 bases, in that order; junction bases with no gene match: 0. This CDR3 region has 14 residues. Germline CDR1 is SGHAT and CDR2 is FQNNGV.

The chain joins TRBV27 to TRBJ1-2; 8 bases are shared with TRBD1. In germline, CDR1 is MNHEY, CDR2 SMNVEV (reference sequence). This CDR3 contains 14 residues. J gave up 8 bases and V 3 bases, and 8 bases lay outside the gene matches. CDR3 nucleotides: TGTGCCAGCAGTTTTTCTGGACAGGGACGGGGCTACACCTTC. Residues: CASSFSGQGRGYTF.

The chain employs TRBV28 and TRBJ2-1, with D uncertain. V shed 6 bases and J shed 9 bases, with 6 bases lying between them. Looked up from germline, CDR1 is MDHEN and CDR2 is SYDVKM. This CDR3 contains 10 residues. As DNA, the CDR3 is TGTGCCAGCAGCTATGGTGAGCAGTTCTTC. Its translation is CASSYGEQFF.

This clone has more than one count but fewer than ten. The chain carries TRBV6-6 and TRBJ1-1, with TRBD1 as a possible D gene (6 bases). CDR1 MNHNY and CDR2 SVGAGI come from the germline V gene (reference sequence). The CDR3 contains 13 residues. The V end was cut by 3 bases, the J end by 5 bases, with 10 bases between. The CDR3 DNA sequence: TGTGCCAGCAGTTATACAGGGACGACTGAAGCTTTCTTT. Translating gives CASSYTGTTEAFF.

The J gene is TRBJ2-7, the V gene TRBV28; 7 bases fit TRBD1. Germline V gives CDR1 MDHEN, CDR2 SYDVKM. The CDR3 runs 13 residues. Trimming cost V 7 bases and J 4 bases; bases outside gene matches: 7. CDR3 bases: TGTGCCAGCAAAAATAACAGGGGTTACGAGCAGTACTTC. Its translation is CASKNNRGYEQYF.

The chain is built from TRBV6-6 and TRBJ2-1, with 11 nucleotides matching TRBD2. V dropped 2 bases and J dropped 7; count of bases not matched to a gene: 4. The CDR3 sequence is 15 residues long. Germline V gene sequence: CDR1 MNHNY, CDR2 SVGAGI (reference sequence). The CDR3 nucleotides read TGTGCCAGCAGTTACCCTAGCGGGAGGATTAATGAGCAGTTCTTC. Its translation: CASSYPSGRINEQFF.

The chain is built from TRBV19 and TRBJ2-7; D might be TRBD2 (5 bases). CDR1 and CDR2 from the germline V gene are LNHDA and SQIVND (reference sequence). There are 14 residues in the CDR3. Trimming took 3 bases from V and 5 from J, leaving 14 bases between them. This CDR3 reads CASSMSGVSHEQYF. The CDR3 DNA is TGTGCCAGTAGTATGTCCGGGGTTTCCCACGAGCAGTACTTC.

The chain combines TRBV27 with TRBJ2-5, with 13 bases fitting TRBD2. CDR1 is MNHEY and CDR2 is SMNVEV in the germline V gene (reference sequence). Unmatched junction bases numbered 3, after V lost 4 bases and J lost 4 bases. The CDR3 covers 15 residues. CDR3 residues: CASSSRLAGGETQYF. CDR3 nucleotides: TGTGCCAGCAGTTCCCGACTAGCGGGAGGAGAGACCCAGTACTTC.

A word on this clone: Mismatch with germline at one junction end may stem from a read error. The chain has TRBV7-7 and TRBJ2-5, with TRBD2 matching 7 bases. The CDR3 extends over 14 amino acids. The germline gives CDR1 SSHAT, CDR2 FNYEAQ (reference sequence). CDR3 residues: CASSLDGGGETQYF. In DNA, the CDR3 is TGTGCTAGCAGCTTAGATGGGGGGGGAGAGACCCAGTACTTC. Looking up the rest from reference TRBV7-7 and TRBJ2-5 gives the full variable domain: GAGVSQSPRYKVTKRGQDVTLRCDPISSHATLYWYQQALGQGPEFLTYFNYEAQPDKSGLPSDRFSAERPEGSISTLTIQRTEQRDSAMYRCASSLDGGGETQYFGPGTRLLVL.

The chain couples TRBV15 to TRBJ1-1, with D possibly being TRBD1 (5 bases). The CDR3 is made up of 15 amino acids. V lost 0 bases and J lost 1, with 9 bases in between. CDR1 and CDR2 (germline): LNHNV, YYDKDF (reference sequence). The CDR3 sequence is CATSRDPQGNTEAFF. The CDR3 region has the DNA TGTGCCACCAGCAGAGATCCTCAGGGGAACACTGAAGCTTTCTTT.

The rearrangement joins TRBV5-1 to TRBJ2-1; 7 bases agree with TRBD1. Germline loops: CDR1 SGHRS, CDR2 YFSETQ. The CDR3 sequence is 14 residues long. Germline trimming cut 3 bases from V and 7 bases from J; bases unmatched to any gene: 7. CDR3 sequence: CASSSGDRLNEQFF. The CDR3 bases are TGCGCCAGCAGCTCCGGGGACAGACTAAATGAGCAGTTCTTC.

The rearrangement uses TRBV2 and TRBJ2-7, with 7 bases aligning to TRBD1. This CDR3 spans 13 amino acids. The V gene end was trimmed by 4 bases and the J gene end by 3 bases; junction bases not matched to a gene: 3. CDR1 is SNHLY, CDR2 FYNNEI, per germline. CDR3 sequence reads: CASSAQGYYEQYF. The CDR3 DNA follows: TGTGCCAGCAGTGCACAGGGGTACTACGAGCAGTACTTC. Full variable domain (rest looked up from reference TRBV2 and TRBJ2-7): EPEVTQTPSHQVTQMGQEVILRCVPISNHLYFYWYRQILGQKVEFLVSFYNNEISEKSEIFDDQFSVERPDGSNFTLKIRSTKLEDSAMYFCASSAQGYYEQYFGPGTRLTVT.

This clone appeared a few times. V gene TRBV5-1 combines with J gene TRBJ1-1, with 8 bases fitting TRBD1. The junction had 4 bases not matched to a gene; V was cut back by 2 bases and J by 1 base. CDR3 size: 15 residues. Germline CDR1 SGHRS, CDR2 YFSETQ. The CDR3 here is CASSFRTGPNTEAFF. The CDR3 DNA is TGCGCCAGCAGCTTTAGGACAGGGCCGAACACTGAAGCTTTCTTT.

V is TRBV20-1 and J is TRBJ2-3; D is unresolved. Germline V gene sequence: CDR1 DFQATT, CDR2 SNEGSKA (reference sequence). The length of the CDR3 is 11 residues. V was clipped by 5 bases and J by 0 bases, with 3 bases between them. This CDR3 reads CSAGSTDTQYF. As DNA, the CDR3 is TGCAGTGCTGGCAGCACAGATACGCAGTATTTT.

The V gene is TRBV15, the J gene TRBJ2-5; 7 bases match TRBD1. Germline CDR1 and CDR2: LNHNV and YYDKDF (reference sequence). Trimming cost V 3 bases and J 5 bases; bases outside gene matches: 3. CDR3 length equals 13 residues. CDR3 protein: CATSRGQSETQYF. CDR3 nucleotides: TGTGCCACCAGCAGGGGACAGAGTGAGACCCAGTACTTC. Based on the CDR3 plus reference TRBV15 and TRBJ2-5, the full variable domain is DAMVIQNPRYQVTQFGKPVTLSCSQTLNHNVMYWYQQKSSQAPKLLFHYYDKDFNNEADTPDNFQSRRPNTSFCFLDIRSPGLGDTAMYLCATSRGQSETQYFGPGTRLLVL.

The V and J genes are TRBV6-5 and TRBJ2-1; maybe TRBD2 (5 bases). Trimming stripped 8 bases from V and 8 bases from J, with 16 bases between. This CDR3 has 13 residues. The germline CDR1 and CDR2 sequences are MNHEY and SVGAGI. The CDR3 sequence: CASQDSPRDEQFF. CDR3 DNA: TGTGCCAGCCAGGACTCCCCTAGGGATGAGCAGTTCTTC.

The chain uses TRBV5-1 and TRBJ2-7; possibly TRBD2 for D (7 bases). The CDR3 consists of 14 residues. V shed 4 bases and J shed 2 bases, with 13 bases lying between them. Germline V gene data show CDR1 as SGHRS and CDR2 as YFSETQ. CDR3 amino acids: CASSPYGGPYEQYF. DNA of the CDR3: TGCGCCAGCAGCCCCTACGGGGGGCCCTACGAGCAGTACTTC.

The V call is TRBV25-1, the J call TRBJ2-1; 7 nucleotides agree with TRBD1. V trimming: 6 bases; J trimming: 5 bases; junction bases outside the gene matches: 7. Germline CDR1 reads MGHDK; CDR2 reads SYGVNS. The CDR3 consists of 14 residues. In DNA form, the CDR3 reads TGTGCCAGCAGAGGGGGCTCAATCCACAATGAGCAGTTCTTC. Translated: CASRGGSIHNEQFF. The full variable domain, in which reference TRBV25-1 and TRBJ2-1 provide the parts outside the CDR3, is EADIYQTPRYLVIGTGKKITLECSQTMGHDKMYWYQQDPGMELHLIHYSYGVNSTEKGDLSSESTVSRIRTEHFPLTLESARPSHTSQYLCASRGGSIHNEQFFGPGTRLTVL.

The V call is TRBV27, the J call TRBJ2-7; 14 bases are shared with TRBD2. CDR3 length: 15 residues. V was pared by 2 bases and J by 6 bases, with 3 bases of the junction left unmatched. Germline V gene lookup returns CDR1 MNHEY and CDR2 SMNVEV (reference sequence). DNA of the CDR3: TGTGCCAGCAGTTTAGGGACTAGCGGGAGAACCGAGCAGTACTTC. Protein sequence: CASSLGTSGRTEQYF.

J is TRBJ1-2 and V is TRBV27; TRBD1 matches 7 bases. The CDR3 covers 13 residues. V shed 4 bases, J shed 8 bases, and the junction held 7 bases outside the gene matches. The germline gives CDR1 MNHEY, CDR2 SMNVEV (reference sequence). The CDR3 here is CASSSGRGRGYTF. The CDR3 DNA reads as TGTGCCAGCAGTTCCGGGAGGGGGCGCGGCTACACCTTC.